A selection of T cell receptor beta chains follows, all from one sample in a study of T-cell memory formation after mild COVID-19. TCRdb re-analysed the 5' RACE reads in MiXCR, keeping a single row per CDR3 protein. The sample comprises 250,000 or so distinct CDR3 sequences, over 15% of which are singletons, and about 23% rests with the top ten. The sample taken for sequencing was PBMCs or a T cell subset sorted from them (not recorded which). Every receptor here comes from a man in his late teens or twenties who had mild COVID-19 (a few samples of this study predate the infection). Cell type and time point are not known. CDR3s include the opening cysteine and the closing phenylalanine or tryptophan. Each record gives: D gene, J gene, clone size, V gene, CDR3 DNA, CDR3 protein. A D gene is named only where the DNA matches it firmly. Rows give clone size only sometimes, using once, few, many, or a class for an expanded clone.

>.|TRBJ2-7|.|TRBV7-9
TGTGCCAGCAGCGGATCCGGGACGGATACCTACGAGCAGTACTTC
CASSGSGTDTYEQYF
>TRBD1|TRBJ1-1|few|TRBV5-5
TGTGCCAGCGGATATTGGGACAGGAACACTGAAGCTTTCTTT
CASGYWDRNTEAFF
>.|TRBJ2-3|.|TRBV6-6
TGTGCCAGCAGTTTTCCCCACCCGGGGACAGATACGCAGTATTTT
CASSFPHPGTDTQYF
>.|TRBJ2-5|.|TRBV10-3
TGTGCCACCCGGGAGTCCGTTGTAGCCTATGGGGGCGGGACAGAGACCCAGTACTTC
CATRESVVAYGGGTETQYF
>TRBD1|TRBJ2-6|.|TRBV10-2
TGCGCCAGCAGTGAGGACAGGGGCTCTGGGGCCAACGTCCTGACTTTC
CASSEDRGSGANVLTF
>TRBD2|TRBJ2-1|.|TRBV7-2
TGTGCCAGCAGCCCGCAGGTGCGGGGGGGGGATGAGCAGTTCTTC
CASSPQVRGGDEQFF
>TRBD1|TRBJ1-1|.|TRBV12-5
TGTGCTAGTGGTGCACAGGGGACGTTGAACACTGAAGCTTTCTTT
CASGAQGTLNTEAFF
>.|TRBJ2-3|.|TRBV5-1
TGCGCCAGCAGCTTGAACGGCCTAGATACGCAGTATTTT
CASSLNGLDTQYF
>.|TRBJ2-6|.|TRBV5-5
TGTGCCAGCAGCTTGGAAAAGGAGGGTGCGGGGGCCAACGTCCTGACTTTC
CASSLEKEGAGANVLTF
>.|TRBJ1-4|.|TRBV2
TGTGCCAGCAGTGATACGGAAAAACTGTTTTTT
CASSDTEKLFF
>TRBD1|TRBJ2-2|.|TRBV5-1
TGCGCCAGCAGCCTCCTGACAGGGGAGAGGACCGGGGAGCTGTTTTTT
CASSLLTGERTGELFF
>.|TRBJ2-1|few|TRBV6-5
TGTGCCAGCAGTTCGTACTCCGGACATCGGCCCAACAATGAGCAGTTCTTC
CASSSYSGHRPNNEQFF